Listed below are T cell receptor beta chains from one sample, sequenced in a study of T cells after yellow fever vaccination. TCRdb ran MiXCR on the 5' RACE reads and lists one entry per CDR3 protein. The sample records 200,000 to 300,000 distinct CDR3 sequences, roughly 13% being singletons. The sample was CD4+ T cells sorted from PBMCs, taken 45 days after the yellow fever booster vaccination. The origin of the receptors is a man younger than 45 who received the YFV17D yellow fever vaccine. Each CDR3 is given without its conserved first and last residue. Fields, in order: V gene, J gene, CDR3 protein.

>TRBV27|TRBJ2-5
ASSRRPQETQY
>TRBV10-3|TRBJ2-3
AISGGRGRVGTDTQY
>TRBV7-2|TRBJ1-1
ASSLFALTVNTEAF
>TRBV7-2|TRBJ2-7
ASSLADRVSSEQY
>TRBV6-2/TRBV6-3|TRBJ2-7
ASSYGRDIGYEQY
>TRBV12-3/TRBV12-4|TRBJ2-3
ASRGLAGGQY
>TRBV12-3/TRBV12-4|TRBJ1-5
ASSQGGSWQPQH
>TRBV20-1|TRBJ2-7
SAKRGSYEQY
>TRBV6-4|TRBJ2-1
ASGPGLGEQF
>TRBV5-1|TRBJ2-7
ASSPTTGRLDEQY
>TRBV11-2|TRBJ1-4
ASSLGGQTNEKLF
>TRBV6-1|TRBJ2-7
ASIATGLSYEQY
>TRBV20-1|TRBJ1-5
SARAEGSNYQPQH
>TRBV20-1|TRBJ2-3
SARATSGSSDTQY
>TRBV25-1|TRBJ2-2
ASSGVNTGELF
>TRBV5-1|TRBJ2-6
ASSLGDTGANVLT
>TRBV4-3|TRBJ2-7
ASSRSTVYEQY
>TRBV5-1|TRBJ1-1
ASRAGQNTEAF
>TRBV6-5|TRBJ2-7
ASSYGRRKGVRSYEQY
>TRBV20-1|TRBJ2-1
SALPRYRDNEQF
>TRBV5-1|TRBJ2-1
ASSSGTGVVLEQF
>TRBV29-1|TRBJ2-1
SVEDLFGTGGYEQF
>TRBV3-1|TRBJ2-1
ASSPLVYNEQF
>TRBV19|TRBJ2-7
ASSIRTLNPSGRNGSYKQY
>TRBV20-1|TRBJ2-1
SASRGRRGLGTSGRPLGHNEQF
>TRBV20-1|TRBJ2-1
SARPVAASGRGYNEQF
>TRBV12-3/TRBV12-4|TRBJ2-4
ASLPGQGNIQY
>TRBV15|TRBJ2-5
ATSRVGSGEETQY
>TRBV2|TRBJ2-7
ASSEGTLGVYEQY
>TRBV18|TRBJ2-2
ASSPFQGDGELF
>TRBV5-6|TRBJ1-2
ASTRTALNYGYT
>TRBV5-1|TRBJ2-3
ASSSEGGRATDTQY
>TRBV7-2|TRBJ2-1
ASSPNPGSGYNEQF
>TRBV5-4|TRBJ1-5
ASSVDRSLQPQH
>TRBV5-1|TRBJ2-1
ASSLGQGFGDEQF
>TRBV29-1|TRBJ1-5
SVRGGSNQPQH
>TRBV12-3/TRBV12-4|TRBJ2-5
ASSLFRETQY
>TRBV5-1|TRBJ1-1
ASSRGQGALNTEAF
>TRBV30|TRBJ2-5
AWSQGREETQY
>TRBV20-1|TRBJ1-5
SARDTTNQPQH
>TRBV9|TRBJ2-7
ASSAYSGSSYEQY
>TRBV5-6|TRBJ2-5
ASSWGETQY
>TRBV15|TRBJ2-7
ATSRVAQERY